The 16 T cell receptor beta chains listed next were all sequenced from one sample in a study of cytomegalovirus exposure and HLA in healthy donors. With 60 Vbeta and 13 Jbeta primers, the PCR was carried out. The assay was immunoSEQ multiplex PCR, and TCRdb's table has in-frame clones only and misses some. The sample contains 100,000 to 150,000 clones, roughly four fifths of which appear only once. The sequenced sample was PBMCs. These receptors were taken from a male donor in good health and CMV-seropositive.

This clone was found a few times. As DNA, the CDR3 is TGTGCCAGCAGCTTAGAAAGGGGGAGTAACCCCTACAATGAGCAGTTCTTC. It translates to CASSLERGSNPYNEQFF. V is TRBV7-2 and J is TRBJ2-1; D perhaps matches TRBD1 (6 bases). V lost 1 base and J lost 2, with 15 bases in between. This CDR3 has 17 amino acids. The V gene's germline CDR1 is SGHTA and CDR2 FQGNSA.

The V gene is TRBV28, the J gene TRBJ1-1; no clear D. With 8 bases removed from V and 0 bases from J, the gap between germline ends came to 37 bases. Germline V gives CDR1 MDHEN, CDR2 SYDVKM. CDR3 length: 22 residues. DNA of the CDR3: TGTGCCAGCCTGGCAACTGGGGAGATTTTAAGGTGGCCCTCTTACATGAACACTGAAGCTTTCTTT. This codes for CASLATGEILRWPSYMNTEAFF.

This chain links TRBV7-9 with TRBJ2-1; tentatively, D is TRBD1 (5 bases). Trimming cost V 3 bases and J 10 bases, with 10 bases left between them. The CDR3 consists of 12 residues. Germline V CDR1 and CDR2: SEHNR, FQNEAQ (reference sequence). The CDR3 bases are TGTGCCAGCAGCTTGGGGCCTGGGGAGCAGTTCTTC. Translation: CASSLGPGEQFF.

The chain joins TRBV19 to TRBJ1-2, with D perhaps TRBD1 (5 bases). CDR1 and CDR2 (germline): LNHDA, SQIVND (reference sequence). This CDR3 spans 15 amino acids. The V gene lost 6 bases and the J gene lost 7 bases, with 21 bases spanning the gap. The CDR3 nucleotides read TGTGCCAGTAGCTTGTTACCCCAGGGAACAACTGGCTACACCTTC. It specifies CASSLLPQGTTGYTF.

This rearrangement joins TRBV4-3 to TRBJ2-1, with 8 bases matching TRBD2. The CDR3 contains 17 residues. The junction had 6 bases not matched to a gene; V was cut back by 0 bases and J by 2 bases. The germline gives CDR1 LGHNA, CDR2 YSLEER. In DNA, the CDR3 is TGCGCCAGCAGCCAAGAAGGGGGACTAGTCACCTACAATGAGCAGTTCTTC. It specifies CASSQEGGLVTYNEQFF.

This sequence joins TRBV28 and TRBJ1-5; TRBD1 is a possible D gene (5 bases). V was pared by 3 bases and J by 2 bases, with 11 bases between. Germline V gene sequence: CDR1 MDHEN, CDR2 SYDVKM. This CDR3 region has 15 residues. CDR3 protein: CASSFQGTGNQPQHF. CDR3 nucleotides: TGTGCCAGCAGTTTTCAGGGCACGGGCAATCAGCCCCAGCATTTT.

This clone was seen a few times. The CDR3 spells CASSQQGGTAFGTQYF. In DNA form, the CDR3 reads TGTGCCAGCAGCCAACAAGGCGGGACAGCCTTCGGGACCCAGTACTTC. The V gene is TRBV4-2, the J gene TRBJ2-5; D may be TRBD1 (7 bases). Germline CDR1 LGHNA, CDR2 YNFKEQ. CDR3 length: 16 residues. Trimming cost V 2 bases and J 7 bases, with 20 bases left between them.

V usage is TRBV5-4 and J usage is TRBJ2-3, with TRBD1 identical over 7 bases. Germline values: CDR1 SGHNT, CDR2 YYREEE (reference sequence). The CDR3 is 16 residues long. V was clipped by 4 bases and J by 3 bases; unmatched bases: 11. The CDR3 region has the DNA TGTGCCAGCAGCCCCTCGATTTACAGGGGAACAGATACGCAGTATTTT. It specifies CASSPSIYRGTDTQYF.

The rearrangement links TRBV5-6 to TRBJ2-1; maybe TRBD2 (6 bases). CDR1 is SGHDT and CDR2 is YYEEEE in the germline V gene. This CDR3 spans 16 amino acids. Deletions cut 0 bases from V and 8 bases from J, with 18 bases between. The CDR3 DNA follows: TGTGCCAGCAGCTTGGTGACGGGAGTCGTCTCCCATGAGCAGTTCTTC. Protein product: CASSLVTGVVSHEQFF.

This clone has only one observation. The chain couples TRBV19 to TRBJ2-7; 8 bases agree with TRBD1. After removal of 4 bases from V and 3 bases from J, the junction contained 5 bases not matched to a gene. Germline V lookup: CDR1 LNHDA, CDR2 SQIVND (reference sequence). The CDR3 contains 14 residues. CDR3 coding DNA: TGTGCCAGTAGTAGACAGGGGTTGAACTACGAGCAGTACTTC. This sequence encodes CASSRQGLNYEQYF.

The chain recombines TRBV7-6 with TRBJ2-1; 9 bases line up with TRBD2. V was clipped by 5 bases and J by 1 base; unmatched bases: 9. In germline, CDR1 is SGHVS, CDR2 FNYEAQ. The CDR3 loop spans 17 amino acids. CDR3 amino acids: CASSTRHSGSSYNEQFF. The DNA of the CDR3 is TGTGCCAGCAGCACTAGACATAGCGGGAGTTCCTACAATGAGCAGTTCTTC. Variable domain in full (rest from reference TRBV7-6 and TRBJ2-1): GAGVSQSPRYKVTKRGQDVALRCDPISGHVSLYWYRQALGQGPEFLTYFNYEAQQDKSGLPNDRFSAERPEGSISTLTIQRTEQRDSAMYRCASSTRHSGSSYNEQFFGPGTRLTVL.

Comment on this clone: An end of the junction does not agree with germline; a read error may underlie this. CDR3 DNA: TGCGCCAGCAGCCAAGATCTGTACCCGGGAACGGCTGGAAACGCCATATATTTT. This encodes CASSQDLYPGTAGNAIYF. The chain employs TRBV4-3 and TRBJ1-3; D gene unclear. Germline CDR1 reads LGHNA; CDR2 reads YSLEER. The CDR3 consists of 18 residues.

The chain couples TRBV5-3 to TRBJ1-2, with a possible D match to TRBD1 (5 bases). TRBV5-3 is noted as an ORF with a role that remains uncertain. V lost 4 bases and J 9 bases, leaving 16 bases between the germline ends. CDR3 length: 13 amino acids. The CDR3 DNA follows: TGTGCCAGAAGCCAATGGGGGGATTGGAGCTACACCTTC. It is translated as CARSQWGDWSYTF.

The chain employs TRBV7-3 and TRBJ2-2, with 12 bases lining up with TRBD2. The CDR3 covers 15 residues. The V segment lost 5 bases and the J segment 3 bases; nucleotides outside the gene matches: 1. Germline-derived CDR1 and CDR2 are SGHTA and FQGTGA. The CDR3 sequence is CASSPSGRDTGELFF. CDR3 coding DNA: TGTGCCAGCAGCCCTAGCGGGAGGGACACCGGGGAGCTGTTTTTT. The whole variable domain, filled in from reference TRBV7-3 and TRBJ2-2, reads GAGVSQTPSNKVTEKGKYVELRCDPISGHTALYWYRQSLGQGPEFLIYFQGTGAADDSGLPNDRFFAVRPEGSVSTLKIQRTERGDSAVYLCASSPSGRDTGELFFGEGSRLTVL.

The chain recombines TRBV5-5 with TRBJ2-7, with 9 bases lining up with TRBD1. The V segment lost 0 bases and the J segment 3 bases; nucleotides outside the gene matches: 1. The CDR3 is 14 amino acids. Germline V lookup: CDR1 SGHKS, CDR2 YYEKEE (reference sequence). CDR3 amino acids: CASSLATGGYEQYF. DNA for the CDR3: TGTGCCAGCAGCTTGGCGACAGGGGGCTACGAGCAGTACTTC.

This clone turned up a few times. The chain combines TRBV10-1 with TRBJ2-7, with TRBD1 matching 7 bases. CDR3 length equals 12 residues. Trimming took 8 bases from V and 2 from J; bases not matched to a gene: 3. Germline V gene data show CDR1 as WNHNN and CDR2 as SYGVQD (reference sequence). For the CDR3, the DNA is TGCGCCAGCCAAACAGGGGCCTACGAGCAGTACTTC. It yields the protein CASQTGAYEQYF.